A selection of T cell receptor beta chains follows, all from one sample in a study of tumor-infiltrating lymphocytes in primary liver carcinoma. TCRdb used MiXCR to reprocess the multiplex PCR reads, holding one entry per CDR3 protein. The data show fewer than 400,000 distinct CDR3 sequences, about 62% seen once. Material: peripheral blood. These receptors all come from a man aged 40-49 years with primary liver carcinoma and hepatitis B virus infection. Both conserved end residues are part of each CDR3. A D gene is named only where the DNA matches it firmly. Clone size, where shown, is once, few, many, or a class for clones that have expanded.

J gene,clone size,D gene,V gene,CDR3 DNA,CDR3 protein
TRBJ2-1,NA,NA,TRBV29-1,TGCAGCTCCGCATGGGGGGACAATGCGCAGTTCTTC,CSSAWGDNAQFF
TRBJ1-2,once,TRBD1,TRBV5-1,TGCGCCAGCAGCTTGGCCGAGGGACAGGGGTATGGCTACACCTTC,CASSLAEGQGYGYTF
TRBJ1-1,many,NA,TRBV11-1,TGTGCCAGCAGCTTAGAAGGAGGTGCCACTGAAGCTTTCTTT,CASSLEGGATEAFF
TRBJ1-2,NA,NA,TRBV6-8,TGTGCCAGCAGTTACCCCAATAGGGGGACGGTTTTAATCGTTTGTGGCTACACCTTC,CASSYPNRGTVLIVCGYTF
TRBJ2-1,few,NA,TRBV6-2/TRBV6-3,TGTGCCAGCAACTCCTACAGGGACGGGCAGTTCTTC,CASNSYRDGQFF
TRBJ1-1,many,TRBD1,TRBV29-1,TGCAGCGTCGGACAGGGGGCGGACACTGAAGCTTTCTTT,CSVGQGADTEAFF
TRBJ2-2,NA,NA,TRBV12-3/TRBV12-4,TGTGCCAGCAGTTCAGGGCAGGAGAGAGCGGTCGGGGAGCGGTTTTTT,CASSSGQERAVGERFF
TRBJ1-5,NA,NA,TRBV6-1,TGTGCCAACGGAAAAAGGGAGGGCGGCAGCCAGCATTTT,CANGKREGGSQHF
TRBJ1-1,NA,NA,TRBV11-1,TGTGCCAGCAGCTTACACCCTGGGACTGAAGCTTCCTTT,CASSLHPGTEASF
TRBJ2-1,NA,TRBD2,TRBV6-5,TGTGTCAGCAGTTACTCAGCGGGGTGGGTGTCCTACAATGAGCAGTTCTTC,CVSSYSAGWVSYNEQFF
TRBJ2-5,once,NA,TRBV4-2,TGTGTCAGCAGCCAAGATAGCGACGAAGAGACCCAGTACTTC,CVSSQDSDEETQYF
TRBJ2-3,few,TRBD1,TRBV4-1,TGCGCCAGCAGCCCTCAGGGGGTCAGCACAGATACGCAGTATTTT,CASSPQGVSTDTQYF
TRBJ1-2,NA,NA,TRBV12-3/TRBV12-4,TGTGCCAGCAGCCAGATGGACAGACGCTCACGCTACACCTTC,CASSQMDRRSRYTF
TRBJ2-2,many,NA,TRBV11-3,TGTGCCAGCAGCCCTGCGGCCCTCACCGGGGAGCTGTTTTTT,CASSPAALTGELFF
TRBJ2-5,NA,TRBD1,TRBV6-1,TGTGCCAGCAGTGGACAGGGGGCAACGGATGAGACCCAGTACTTC,CASSGQGATDETQYF
TRBJ2-5,NA,NA,TRBV24-1,TGTGCCACCAGTGATTCTTGGCAGGGAGAGACCCAGTACTTC,CATSDSWQGETQYF
TRBJ2-3,NA,NA,TRBV11-2,TGTGCCAGCAGCCCCATAGTTCACAGCACAGATACGCAGTATTTT,CASSPIVHSTDTQYF
TRBJ2-1,NA,TRBD1,TRBV28,TGTGCCAGCAGACACCCCGCCGGACAGGGGGCCTACAATGAGCAGTTCTTC,CASRHPAGQGAYNEQFF
TRBJ1-6,NA,NA,TRBV5-1,TGCGCCGGCAGCCCAGGGACGGACCGAAATTCACCCCTCCACTTT,CAGSPGTDRNSPLHF
TRBJ1-4,many,NA,TRBV10-3,TGTGCCATCAGTGAAGGGAGAGGAGGCGAAAAACTGTTTTTT,CAISEGRGGEKLFF
TRBJ1-2,NA,NA,TRBV2,TGTGCCAGCAGTGAAGGGGTAGGGGTTGATGATGGCTACACCTTC,CASSEGVGVDDGYTF
TRBJ2-7,NA,NA,TRBV29-1,TGCAGCGTTGCGAGAGGATGGGGGATACCCTACGAGCAATACTTC,CSVARGWGIPYEQYF
TRBJ2-2,once,NA,TRBV12-3/TRBV12-4,TGTGCCTGCAAACCCGGGACAAGCAAAGGGGAGCTGTTTTTT,CACKPGTSKGELFF
TRBJ2-7,NA,NA,TRBV28,TGTGCCAGCAGTTTATACCCAAGGACGGGATTGGGGTACGAGCAGTACTTC,CASSLYPRTGLGYEQYF
TRBJ2-2,NA,NA,TRBV10-3,TGTGCCATTCTAGGGAGCACCGGGGAACTGTTTTTT,CAILGSTGELFF
TRBJ2-1,NA,TRBD1,TRBV5-1,TGCGCCAGCAGCTCCTTAGGGACAGGCGCCTACAATGAGCAGTTCTTC,CASSSLGTGAYNEQFF
TRBJ1-1,NA,NA,TRBV29-1,TGCAGCGGGCTGGCGTTGGGGGCTACTGAAGCTTTCTTT,CSGLALGATEAFF
TRBJ1-2,NA,NA,TRBV10-3,TGTGCCATCATTGTACAGGGAAGTAATAGTGGCTACACCTTC,CAIIVQGSNSGYTF
TRBJ2-2,NA,NA,TRBV5-1,TGCGCCAGCAGCTGGGACGTCACCGGGGAGCTGTTTTTT,CASSWDVTGELFF
TRBJ2-1,many,TRBD2,TRBV4-1,TGCGCCAGCAGCCAAGAGGTTGGAGGGAGGGCCCGAAATGAGCAGTTCTTC,CASSQEVGGRARNEQFF
TRBJ2-7,NA,NA,TRBV7-9,TGTGCCAGCAGCTTTAAGGGGAGCTCCTACAATGAGCAGTACTTC,CASSFKGSSYNEQYF
TRBJ2-3,few,NA,TRBV30,TGTGCCTGGAGAGGGGCGGATACGCAGTATTTT,CAWRGADTQYF
TRBJ2-7,many,NA,TRBV6-1,TGTGCCAGCAGTGAACGGAGACTACTGAGGGAGCAGTACTTC,CASSERRLLREQYF
TRBJ2-5,NA,TRBD2,TRBV5-1,TGCGCCAGCAGCTCCAGTAGCGGGAGTAGGGAGACCCAGTACTTC,CASSSSSGSRETQYF
TRBJ1-5,NA,NA,TRBV6-2/TRBV6-3,TGTGCCAGCAGTTGGTACAATTCCGGCAATCAGCCCCAGCATTTT,CASSWYNSGNQPQHF
TRBJ1-3,NA,TRBD1,TRBV30,TGTGCCTGGGGGAGACAGGGGTCTGGAAACACCATATATTTT,CAWGRQGSGNTIYF
TRBJ1-1,NA,NA,TRBV20-1,TGCAGTGCTGTACGACAGTTGAACACTGAAGCTTTCTTT,CSAVRQLNTEAFF
TRBJ2-1,NA,NA,TRBV28,TGTGCCAGCAGTTCCAACCCCCTTGGACAGTTCTTC,CASSSNPLGQFF
TRBJ2-3,few,TRBD2,TRBV30,TGTGCCTGGAGTTTTGGACTAGCAGCAGATACGCAGTATTTT,CAWSFGLAADTQYF
TRBJ1-2,NA,NA,TRBV5-4,TGTGTCAGCAGCTTACGGGGTACAGGGGGCTACACCTTC,CVSSLRGTGGYTF
TRBJ2-1,many,TRBD1,TRBV6-5,TGTGCCAGCAGTTACTCGGGGCAGGGGGTGAACAATGAGCAGTTCTTC,CASSYSGQGVNNEQFF
TRBJ1-5,NA,NA,TRBV5-7,TGTGCCAGCAGCCCGACAGAGTGCGGCAATCAGCCCCAGCATTTT,CASSPTECGNQPQHF
TRBJ2-3,NA,NA,TRBV29-1,TGCAGCATTGAAGAGGGTAAAACAGATACGCAGTATTTT,CSIEEGKTDTQYF
TRBJ2-3,few,NA,TRBV7-9,TGTGCCAGCAGCGAAGGAGGGCCAGGGGTCCGTAGCACAGATACGCAGTATTTT,CASSEGGPGVRSTDTQYF
TRBJ2-6,NA,TRBD2,TRBV5-1,TGCGCCAGCAGCCCAAGCGGGACGCACTCTGGGGCCAACGTCCTGACTTTC,CASSPSGTHSGANVLTF
TRBJ2-7,NA,NA,TRBV10-2,TGCGCCAGCCACGGGGAGAGTCACTACGAGCAGTACTTC,CASHGESHYEQYF
TRBJ1-5,NA,NA,TRBV5-6,TGTGCAAGCAGCTTAGGGTCGAATCAGTCCCAGCATTTT,CASSLGSNQSQHF
TRBJ2-5,NA,NA,TRBV5-1,TGCGCCAGCACCCCTGGAGGGGCCCGAGAGACCCAGTACTTC,CASTPGGARETQYF
TRBJ2-7,NA,TRBD1,TRBV4-2,TGTGTCAGCAGCCCCGGGGACAGCTCCTACGAGCAGTACTTC,CVSSPGDSSYEQYF
TRBJ2-1,NA,TRBD2,TRBV6-1,TGTGCCAGCAGTGAAGCAGGACTAGCGGGAGCGCTCAATGAGCAGTTCTTC,CASSEAGLAGALNEQFF
TRBJ2-7,many,TRBD1,TRBV11-1,TGTGCCAGCAGCTTACCTCTTTCGACAGGGGGGGACAACGAGCAGTACTTC,CASSLPLSTGGDNEQYF
TRBJ2-7,NA,TRBD2,TRBV28,TGTTCCAGCAGTTCGGGAGGGGTGAAGTACGAGCAGTACTTC,CSSSSGGVKYEQYF
TRBJ1-3,NA,NA,TRBV29-1,TGCAGCGCGGGGGCGAAAGGAGACACCATACATTTT,CSAGAKGDTIHF
TRBJ2-7,NA,NA,TRBV5-1,TGCGCCAGCAGCTTGGAGACAGCTTACGAGCAGTACTTC,CASSLETAYEQYF
TRBJ1-2,many,TRBD1,TRBV11-2,TGTGCCAGCAGCTTCGCAGGGGGCGCTTACCCCTTTGGCTACACCTTC,CASSFAGGAYPFGYTF
TRBJ1-6,NA,NA,TRBV29-1,TGCAGCACCGGGGAGACCCAAAATTCACCCCTCGACTTT,CSTGETQNSPLDF
TRBJ2-3,NA,NA,TRBV11-2,TGTGCCAGCAGCTTAGATCTAGATACGCAGTATTTT,CASSLDLDTQYF
TRBJ2-3,NA,TRBD2,TRBV11-2,TGTGCCAGCAGCCAGGAACTAGCGGGAGTTAAGGATACGCAGTGTTTT,CASSQELAGVKDTQCF
TRBJ2-1,NA,TRBD2,TRBV6-2/TRBV6-3,TGTACCAGCAGTTATTCACGCGGGAGGGTTCGGGACAATGAGCAGTTATTC,CTSSYSRGRVRDNEQLF
TRBJ2-2,NA,NA,TRBV6-5,TGTGCCAGCAGTGATTCTCCGGGGGACGGGGAGCTGATTTTT,CASSDSPGDGELIF